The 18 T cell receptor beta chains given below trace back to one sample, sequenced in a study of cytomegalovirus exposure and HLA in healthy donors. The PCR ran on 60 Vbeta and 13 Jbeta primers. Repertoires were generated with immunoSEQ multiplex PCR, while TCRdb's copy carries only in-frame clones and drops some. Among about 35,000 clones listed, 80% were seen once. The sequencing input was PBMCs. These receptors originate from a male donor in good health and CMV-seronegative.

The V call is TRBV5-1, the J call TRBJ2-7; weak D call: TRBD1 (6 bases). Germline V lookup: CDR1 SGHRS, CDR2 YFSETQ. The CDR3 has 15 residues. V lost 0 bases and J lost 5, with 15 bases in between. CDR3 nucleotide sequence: TGCGCCAGCAGCTTGGAGACAGGATCCCAGGACGAGCAGTACTTC. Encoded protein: CASSLETGSQDEQYF.

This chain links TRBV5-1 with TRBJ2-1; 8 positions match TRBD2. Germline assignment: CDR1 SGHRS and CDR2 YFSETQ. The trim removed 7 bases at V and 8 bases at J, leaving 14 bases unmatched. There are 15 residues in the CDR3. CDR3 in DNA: TGCGCCAGCGTGCTAGGCGGGGGGTTTGGGGATGAGCAGTTCTTC. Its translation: CASVLGGGFGDEQFF.

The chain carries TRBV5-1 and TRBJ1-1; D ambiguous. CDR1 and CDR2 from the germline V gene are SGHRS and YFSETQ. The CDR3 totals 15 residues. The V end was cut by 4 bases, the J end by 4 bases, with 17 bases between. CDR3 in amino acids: CASSPAVGWSTEAFF. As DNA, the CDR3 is TGCGCCAGCAGCCCTGCGGTGGGTTGGAGCACTGAAGCTTTCTTT.

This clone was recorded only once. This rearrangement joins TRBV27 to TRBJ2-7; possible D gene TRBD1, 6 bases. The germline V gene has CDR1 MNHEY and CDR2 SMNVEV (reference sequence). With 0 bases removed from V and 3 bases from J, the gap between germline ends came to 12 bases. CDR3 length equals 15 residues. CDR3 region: CASSLSWGPYYEQYF. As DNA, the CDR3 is TGTGCCAGCAGTTTATCGTGGGGGCCCTACTACGAGCAGTACTTC.

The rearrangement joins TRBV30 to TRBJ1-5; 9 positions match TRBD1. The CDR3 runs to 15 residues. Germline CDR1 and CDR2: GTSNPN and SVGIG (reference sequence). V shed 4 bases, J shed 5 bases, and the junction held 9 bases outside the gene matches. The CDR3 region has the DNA TGTGCCTGGACCACCGGGACAGGGCCAGATCAGCCCCAGCATTTT. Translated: CAWTTGTGPDQPQHF.

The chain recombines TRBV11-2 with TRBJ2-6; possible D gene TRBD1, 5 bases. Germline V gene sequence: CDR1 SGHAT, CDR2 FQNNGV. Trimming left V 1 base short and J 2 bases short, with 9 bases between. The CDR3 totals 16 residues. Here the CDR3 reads CASSLGGAAGANVLTF. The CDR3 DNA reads TGTGCCAGCAGCTTAGGGGGCGCGGCTGGGGCCAACGTCCTGACTTTC. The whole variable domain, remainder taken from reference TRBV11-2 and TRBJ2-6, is EAGVAQSPRYKIIEKRQSVAFWCNPISGHATLYWYQQILGQGPKLLIQFQNNGVVDDSQLPKDRFSAERLKGVDSTLKIQPAKLEDSAVYLCASSLGGAAGANVLTFGAGSRLTVL.

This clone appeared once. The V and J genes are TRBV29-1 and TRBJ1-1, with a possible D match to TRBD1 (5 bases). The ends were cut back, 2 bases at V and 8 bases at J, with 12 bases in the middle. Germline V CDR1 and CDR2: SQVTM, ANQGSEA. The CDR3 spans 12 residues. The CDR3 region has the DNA TGCAGCGTTGAACCGGGCAGGGCCGAAGCTTTCTTT. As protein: CSVEPGRAEAFF.

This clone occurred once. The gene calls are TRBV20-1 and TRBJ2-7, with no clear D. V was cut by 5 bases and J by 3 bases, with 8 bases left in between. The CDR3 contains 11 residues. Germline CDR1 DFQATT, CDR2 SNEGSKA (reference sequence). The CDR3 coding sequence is TGCAGTGCTGGTGGTAGCTACGAGCAGTACTTC. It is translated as CSAGGSYEQYF.

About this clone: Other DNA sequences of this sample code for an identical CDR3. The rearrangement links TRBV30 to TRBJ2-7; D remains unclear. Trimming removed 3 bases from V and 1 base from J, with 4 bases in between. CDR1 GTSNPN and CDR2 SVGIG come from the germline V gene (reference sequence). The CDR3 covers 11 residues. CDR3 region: CAWSVSYEQYF. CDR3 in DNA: TGTGCCTGGAGCGTATCCTACGAGCAGTACTTC.

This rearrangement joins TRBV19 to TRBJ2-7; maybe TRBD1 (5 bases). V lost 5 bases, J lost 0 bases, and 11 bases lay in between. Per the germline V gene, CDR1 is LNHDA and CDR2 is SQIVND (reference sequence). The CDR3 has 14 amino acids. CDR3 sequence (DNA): TGTGCCAGTAGTCAACAGGAGAGCTCCTACGAGCAGTACTTC. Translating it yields CASSQQESSYEQYF.

The CDR3 nucleotides are TGTGCCAGCAGTGTGGGACATTTTGGCGACACTGAAGCTTTCTTT. As protein: CASSVGHFGDTEAFF. The J gene is TRBJ1-1, the V gene TRBV6-1; possible D gene TRBD1, 6 bases. Germline V gives CDR1 MNHNS, CDR2 SASEGT. Deletions cut 4 bases from V and 3 bases from J, with 15 bases between. There are 15 residues in the CDR3.

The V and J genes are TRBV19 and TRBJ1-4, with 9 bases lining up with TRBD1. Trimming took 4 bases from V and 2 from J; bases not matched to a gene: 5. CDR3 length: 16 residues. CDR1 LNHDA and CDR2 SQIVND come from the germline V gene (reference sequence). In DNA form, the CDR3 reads TGTGCCAGTAGTACGACAGGGGGTCCCACTAATGAAAAACTGTTTTTT. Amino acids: CASSTTGGPTNEKLFF.

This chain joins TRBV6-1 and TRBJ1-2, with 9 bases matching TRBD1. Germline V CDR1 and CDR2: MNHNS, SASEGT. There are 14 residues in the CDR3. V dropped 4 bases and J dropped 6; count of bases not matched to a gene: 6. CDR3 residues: CASSAWTGDNGYTF. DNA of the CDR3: TGTGCCAGCAGTGCCTGGACAGGGGACAATGGCTACACCTTC.

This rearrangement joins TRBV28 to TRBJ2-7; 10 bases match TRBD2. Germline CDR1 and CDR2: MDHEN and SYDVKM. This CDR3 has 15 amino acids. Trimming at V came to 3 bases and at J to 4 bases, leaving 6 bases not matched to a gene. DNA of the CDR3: TGTGCCAGCAGTTTCGAGCTAGCGGGAGCTTACGAGCAGTACTTC. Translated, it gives CASSFELAGAYEQYF.

For the CDR3, the DNA is TGTGCCAGCAGGTTATCGACTAGCGGGACAGGGGATGAGCAGTTCTTC. Translation: CASRLSTSGTGDEQFF. The chain has TRBV7-9 and TRBJ2-1; TRBD2 might be the D (11 bases). V lost 6 bases and J 8 bases, leaving 23 bases between the germline ends. This CDR3 spans 16 amino acids. Germline-derived CDR1 and CDR2 are SEHNR and FQNEAQ (reference sequence).

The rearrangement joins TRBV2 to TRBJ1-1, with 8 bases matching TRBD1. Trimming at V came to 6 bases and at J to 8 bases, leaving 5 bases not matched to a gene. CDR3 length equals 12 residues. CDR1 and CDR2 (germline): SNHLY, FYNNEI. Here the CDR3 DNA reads TGTGCCAGCAGCGAGAACAGGGGGGAAGCTTTCTTT. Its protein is CASSENRGEAFF.

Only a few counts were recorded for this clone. The CDR3 region is CASSQRWDRGFTEAFF. In nucleotides, the CDR3 is TGTGCCAGCAGCCAAAGGTGGGACAGGGGGTTCACTGAAGCTTTCTTT. The gene calls are TRBV14 and TRBJ1-1, with TRBD1 identical over 11 bases. This CDR3 is built from 16 residues. Germline values: CDR1 SGHDN, CDR2 FVKESK. V lost 2 bases and J lost 4; bases outside the gene matches: 6.

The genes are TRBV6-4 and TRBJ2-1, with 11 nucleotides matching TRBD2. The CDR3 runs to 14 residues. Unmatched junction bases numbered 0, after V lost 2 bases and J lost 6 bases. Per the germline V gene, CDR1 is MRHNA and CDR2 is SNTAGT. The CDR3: CASSDGLAGNEQFF. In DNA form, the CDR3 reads TGTGCCAGCAGTGACGGACTAGCGGGCAATGAGCAGTTCTTC.